Each of the 22 T cell receptor beta chains below was sequenced from the same sample in a study of patients and donors after allogeneic stem cell transplantation. TCRdb re-derived calls from the RT-PCR reads in MiXCR, one entry per CDR3 protein. The sample has some 200,000 distinct CDR3 sequences; 41% are singletons. Material for sequencing was blood, either unsorted or a sorted T cell fraction (not recorded which). All receptors derive from a human donor who was either an allogeneic HSCT recipient or a stem cell or donor lymphocyte infusion donor (not recorded which). It is not recorded whose cells these are; they may come from a transplant donor.

The chain employs TRBV5-5 and TRBJ1-2, with a possible D match to TRBD1 (5 bases). Germline V gene data show CDR1 as SGHKS and CDR2 as YYEKEE (reference sequence). The CDR3 length is 14 residues. V gave up 0 bases and J gave up 6 bases, with 12 bases separating them. The DNA for the CDR3 is TGTGCCAGCAGCTTGGCCGGGGACGCGGATGGCTACACCTTC. Amino acids: CASSLAGDADGYTF.

The V and J genes are TRBV12-3 or TRBV12-4 and TRBJ2-7; 8 bases are shared with TRBD2. The CDR3 runs to 14 residues. The J segment lost 4 bases and the V segment lost 4 bases, leaving 6 bases of the junction unmatched. CDR3: CASSWSGSGYEQYF. The CDR3 DNA is TGTGCCAGCAGTTGGAGCGGGAGTGGGTACGAGCAGTACTTC.

This clonotype occurred many times. V is TRBV5-1 and J is TRBJ1-1, with D possibly TRBD1 on 5 matching bases. The CDR3 is 17 residues long. V lost 4 bases, J lost 0 bases, and 19 bases lay in between. Germline loops: CDR1 SGHRS, CDR2 YFSETQ. CDR3 nucleotide sequence: TGCGCCAGCAGCGGTGGGGCAGGGTTTGTATTGAACACTGAAGCTTTCTTT. Amino acid sequence: CASSGGAGFVLNTEAFF.

The CDR3 here is CASSERSANQPQHF. In nucleotides, the CDR3 is TGTGCCAGCAGTGAGAGGTCAGCCAATCAGCCCCAGCATTTT. The J gene is TRBJ1-5, the V gene TRBV6-1, with no clear D. The CDR3 consists of 14 residues. V dropped 3 bases and J dropped 3 bases, with 9 bases sitting between them. Germline V gene data show CDR1 as MNHNS and CDR2 as SASEGT.

The chain carries TRBV20-1 and TRBJ1-5, with D possibly being TRBD1 (5 bases). The CDR3 covers 14 residues. From germline, CDR1 is DFQATT and CDR2 SNEGSKA (reference sequence). Trimming shortened V by 0 bases and J by 3 bases, and 9 bases separated the two germline ends. The CDR3 nucleotides read TGCAGTGCTAGAGATGGGGGTCTCAATCAGCCCCAGCATTTT. Its protein product is CSARDGGLNQPQHF.

The chain recombines TRBV20-1 with TRBJ2-7; 8 bases are a match to TRBD1. CDR1 and CDR2 from the germline V gene are DFQATT and SNEGSKA (reference sequence). This CDR3 comprises 14 residues. The trim removed 0 bases at V and 7 bases at J, leaving 8 bases unmatched. CDR3 loop: CSARDGQGRGEQYF. CDR3 DNA: TGCAGTGCTAGAGACGGACAGGGAAGGGGTGAGCAGTACTTC.

This chain links TRBV7-9 with TRBJ1-3, with D maybe TRBD1 (6 bases). This CDR3 is 15 amino acids long. V was clipped by 4 bases and J by 3 bases, with 13 bases between them. The germline V gene has CDR1 SEHNR and CDR2 FQNEAQ (reference sequence). The DNA for the CDR3 is TGTGCCAGCAGCTCACAGGGACTTGATGGAAACACCATATATTTT. Translated: CASSSQGLDGNTIYF.

This clonotype came up once. V usage is TRBV7-2 and J usage is TRBJ1-1, with D possibly TRBD1 on 5 matching bases. Trimming took off 1 base at V and 0 bases at J, with 12 bases between the two ends. Germline CDR1 SGHTA, CDR2 FQGNSA. The length of the CDR3 is 16 residues. The CDR3, as DNA: TGTGCCAGCAGCTTAGAAGGGACGCGAATGAACACTGAAGCTTTCTTT. It encodes CASSLEGTRMNTEAFF.

V usage is TRBV12-3 or TRBV12-4 and J usage is TRBJ1-6, with D possibly matching TRBD1 (5 bases). V shed 2 bases and J shed 12 bases, with 20 bases lying between them. This CDR3 region has 16 residues. CDR3 protein: CASSLLATEIIQPLHF. As DNA, the CDR3 is TGTGCCAGCAGTTTACTCGCGACAGAAATAATTCAACCCCTCCACTTT.

This clonotype was picked up a small number of times. The rearrangement uses TRBV5-1 and TRBJ2-1; 10 nucleotides agree with TRBD2. V shed 0 bases and J 2 bases; nucleotides not matched to a gene: 8. This CDR3 comprises 18 residues. Germline CDR1 SGHRS, CDR2 YFSETQ. The DNA for the CDR3 is TGCGCCAGCAGCTTGGGCCCGGGTAGCGGGAGGACCTACAATGAGCAGTTCTTC. It translates to CASSLGPGSGRTYNEQFF.

This clonotype was found a few times. DNA of the CDR3: TGCGCCAGCAGTGAGGCTAGCGTGTACGAGCAGTACTTC. Translated: CASSEASVYEQYF. The V call is TRBV5-1, the J call TRBJ2-7, with a tentative D call TRBD2 (6 bases). Germline CDR1 SGHRS, CDR2 YFSETQ. The CDR3 is 13 residues long. The V and J ends lost 5 bases and 4 bases respectively, with 13 bases between them.

This clonotype was counted between two and nine times. The rearrangement uses TRBV29-1 and TRBJ1-2; TRBD1 aligns across 7 bases. With 5 bases clipped from V and 1 base from J, the junction kept 4 bases outside the gene matches. The CDR3 loop spans 13 amino acids. Germline V lookup: CDR1 SQVTM, CDR2 ANQGSEA. The CDR3 loop is CSVRGTDNYGYTF. In nucleotides, the CDR3 is TGCAGCGTTCGGGGGACAGATAACTATGGCTACACCTTC.

This rearrangement joins TRBV9 to TRBJ2-5, with a tentative D call TRBD1 (6 bases). The germline V gene has CDR1 SGDLS and CDR2 YYNGEE. Trimming took 4 bases from V and 4 from J, leaving 20 bases between them. The CDR3 covers 16 residues. The CDR3 loop reads CASSPTTALGGETQYF. DNA for the CDR3: TGTGCCAGCAGCCCGACAACCGCTCTAGGGGGAGAGACCCAGTACTTC. The entire variable domain, with the rest obtained from reference TRBV9 and TRBJ2-5, is as follows: DSGVTQTPKHLITATGQRVTLRCSPRSGDLSVYWYQQSLDQGLQFLIQYYNGEERAKGNILERFSAQQFPDLHSELNLSSLELGDSALYFCASSPTTALGGETQYFGPGTRLLVL.

The V gene is TRBV28, the J gene TRBJ2-3; 10 bases are a match to TRBD2. Germline CDR1 is MDHEN and CDR2 is SYDVKM. V gave up 3 bases and J gave up 5 bases; unmatched junction bases: 5. This CDR3 spans 15 amino acids. CDR3 residues: CASSFSGRGGDTQYF. The CDR3 DNA follows: TGTGCCAGCAGTTTCAGCGGGAGGGGTGGAGATACGCAGTATTTT.

This clonotype has a single count. The rearrangement joins TRBV12-3 or TRBV12-4 to TRBJ2-5; 10 bases are a match to TRBD1. The CDR3 runs 15 residues. Trimming took 3 bases from V and 5 from J; bases not matched to a gene: 6. CDR3 amino acids: CASSFWDRGAETQYF. CDR3 bases: TGTGCCAGCAGTTTCTGGGACAGGGGTGCGGAGACCCAGTACTTC.

This clonotype was found a few times. The gene calls are TRBV3-1 and TRBJ2-1; 7 nucleotides align to TRBD2. The CDR3 runs 15 residues. V shed 1 base and J 3 bases; nucleotides not matched to a gene: 3. CDR1 and CDR2 from the germline V gene are LGHDT and YNNKEL (reference sequence). The chain's CDR3 is CASSQVSGDYNEQFF. For the CDR3, the DNA is TGTGCCAGCAGCCAAGTCAGCGGGGACTACAATGAGCAGTTCTTC.

A note on this clonotype: A junction end diverges from the germline sequence, so it may reflect a read error. The chain recombines TRBV5-1 with TRBJ1-2; TRBD1 matches 7 bases. This CDR3 has 15 amino acids. Per germline, CDR1 SGHRS and CDR2 YFSETQ. CDR3 sequence (DNA): TGCACCAGCAGTAAGATGACAGGGAGACACTATGGCTACACCTTC. Protein sequence: CTSSKMTGRHYGYTF.

The genes are TRBV3-1 and TRBJ1-3; maybe TRBD1 (5 bases). Germline V CDR1 and CDR2: LGHDT, YNNKEL (reference sequence). Trimming stripped 10 bases from V and 0 bases from J, with 13 bases between. The CDR3 has 14 residues. The CDR3, as DNA: TGTGCCACGGGGCCAGGCTTCTCTGGAAACACCATATATTTT. Translation: CATGPGFSGNTIYF.

This clonotype was seen a few times. The J gene is TRBJ2-1, the V gene TRBV12-3 or TRBV12-4; 11 nucleotides match TRBD1. CDR3 length: 15 amino acids. V lost 5 bases to trimming and J lost 4 bases; unmatched junction nucleotides: 4. CDR3 DNA: TGTGCCAGCAGTCCCGGACAGGGGGCGTACAATGAGCAGTTCTTC. It codes for CASSPGQGAYNEQFF.

The chain joins TRBV15 to TRBJ2-3, with D perhaps matching TRBD1 (6 bases). The CDR3 is made up of 17 amino acids. CDR1 is LNHNV, CDR2 YYDKDF, per germline (reference sequence). V lost 1 base and J 3 bases, leaving 17 bases between the germline ends. The CDR3 loop reads CATSRVPTPTGTDTQYF. The CDR3 DNA sequence: TGTGCCACCAGCAGAGTCCCCACCCCAACAGGGACAGATACGCAGTATTTT. Full variable domain (outside the CDR3, taken from reference TRBV15 and TRBJ2-3): DAMVIQNPRYQVTQFGKPVTLSCSQTLNHNVMYWYQQKSSQAPKLLFHYYDKDFNNEADTPDNFQSRRPNTSFCFLDIRSPGLGDTAMYLCATSRVPTPTGTDTQYFGPGTRLTVL.

Here the CDR3 reads CASITGPSNSPLHF. Written as DNA, the CDR3 is TGTGCCAGCATCACAGGGCCAAGTAATTCACCCCTCCACTTT. The chain carries TRBV5-6 and TRBJ1-6; D possibly corresponds to TRBD1 (6 bases). Germline assignment: CDR1 SGHDT and CDR2 YYEEEE. V lost 6 bases and J lost 6, with 13 bases in between. This CDR3 spans 14 amino acids.

V gene TRBV7-8 combines with J gene TRBJ2-3; 8 nucleotides agree with TRBD1. Germline values: CDR1 SGHVS, CDR2 FQNEAQ. V shed 2 bases and J 3 bases; nucleotides not matched to a gene: 13. The CDR3 is 18 residues long. CDR3 residues: CASSLFVVGQVITDTQYF. The CDR3, as DNA: TGTGCCAGCAGCTTATTCGTGGTGGGACAGGTTATTACAGATACGCAGTATTTT. The full variable domain, in which reference TRBV7-8 and TRBJ2-3 provide the parts outside the CDR3, is GAGVSQSPRYKVAKRGQDVALRCDPISGHVSLFWYQQALGQGPEFLTYFQNEAQLDKSGLPSDRFFAERPEGSVSTLKIQRTQQEDSAVYLCASSLFVVGQVITDTQYFGPGTRLTVL.